The text below deals with one TCR beta chain. Germline-derived CDR1 and CDR2 are DFQATT and SNEGSKA (reference sequence). The V gene end was trimmed by 8 bases and the J gene end by 8 bases; junction bases not matched to a gene: 9. The CDR3 is 13 residues long. It was patients with CD8+CD57+ cell expansion by flow cytometry who were chosen for sequencing. This record belongs to a study of CD8+CD57+ T cells in acquired aplastic anemia. Using genomic DNA as the template, TCR beta VDJ and CDR3 profiling was carried out. TCRdb redid the calling of the reads with MiXCR, one entry per CDR3 protein. The data contain 450,000 to 600,000 distinct CDR3 sequences, roughly 34% of them seen just once; the ten biggest clones take up 0.7% to 1%.

Sequenced material: sorted CD4+, CD8+, or CD8+CD57+ T cells (not recorded which) from PBMCs. This receptor was obtained from a human donor with aplastic anemia. V and J are TRBV20-1 and TRBJ2-1, with 10 bases that match TRBD2. As DNA, the CDR3 is TGCAGTACGAAGCGGGGGGGCGTCGATGAGCAGTTCTTC. Amino acids: CSTKRGGVDEQFF.